The entry that follows covers one TCR beta chain sequence. Its antigen is currently unknown. These data are taken from a study of lymphopenia after photon versus proton radiotherapy. Profiled with immunoSEQ multiplex PCR; TCRdb holds only in-frame clones, not every one. The sample carries roughly 36,000 clones, 85% to 90% recorded once. The CDR3 runs 13 residues. The V and J ends lost 5 bases and 7 bases respectively, with 16 bases between them. CDR1 is SGHNT, CDR2 YYREEE, per germline (reference sequence). Study results and limitations: A bigger post-nadir fall in TCR diversity correlated inversely with survival time in deceased patients. Better survival with proton therapy was suggested as possible, not demonstrated. After the lymphocyte nadir, photon-treated repertoires showed oligoclonal expansion, especially of CD8+ Temra cells. Proton therapy kept repertoires fairly stable, unlike photons, which gained effector/memory cells.

The chain couples TRBV5-4 to TRBJ2-7; D gene uncertain. This sequence was found in a woman aged 50 to 65 with pancreatic cancer. The input for sequencing was peripheral blood, taken from a patient treated with photon-based radiotherapy. CDR3 bases: TGTGCCAGCAGGGGATCAGGTTTGAGGGAGCAGTACTTC. This codes for CASRGSGLREQYF.